The 16 T cell receptor beta chains below come from one sample, sequenced in a study of PD-1 blockade in classical Hodgkin lymphoma. Measured with immunoSEQ multiplex PCR; TCRdb has only the in-frame clones, and not every one. The data contain approximately 44,000 clones, 55% to 75% of them singletons. There was relapse after autologous stem cell transplantation in every patient, and there was variation in brentuximab vedotin exposure. The sequencing used peripheral blood mononuclear cells (PBMCs), collected at baseline. The origin of the receptors is a human donor with classical Hodgkin lymphoma.

As to this clone: A junction end diverges from the germline sequence, so it may reflect a read error. The CDR3 region is CASRIGFDGYTF. CDR3 coding DNA: TGTGCCAGTAGGATAGGGTTTGATGGCTACACCTTC. The J gene is TRBJ1-2, the V gene TRBV19; D is unclear. CDR3 size: 12 residues. Per germline, CDR1 LNHDA and CDR2 SQIVND (reference sequence).

CDR3 bases: TGTGCCAGCAGCTTCCCAGCTGGGGCCAACGTCCTGACTTTC. Encoded protein: CASSFPAGANVLTF. The chain combines TRBV7-9 with TRBJ2-6, with D hard to call. The CDR3 spans 14 residues. Germline CDR1 SEHNR, CDR2 FQNEAQ (reference sequence). V dropped 3 bases and J dropped 2 bases, with 5 bases sitting between them.

V gene TRBV6-5 combines with J gene TRBJ2-1; unclear D gene. V gave up 4 bases and J gave up 1 base, with 8 bases separating them. CDR1 and CDR2 (germline): MNHEY, SVGAGI. This CDR3 is built from 14 residues. CDR3 bases: TGTGCCAGCAGTTTATGGAGATCCTACAATGAGCAGTTCTTC. Translating it yields CASSLWRSYNEQFF.

In this sample, this clone turned up once. The V and J genes are TRBV15 and TRBJ2-7; D possibly corresponds to TRBD2 (5 bases). The CDR3 has 13 amino acids. Germline V gene lookup returns CDR1 LNHNV and CDR2 YYDKDF (reference sequence). V lost 6 bases, J lost 2 bases, and 11 bases lay in between. As DNA, the CDR3 is TGTGCCACCAGTTTAGCCGGGACCTACGAGCAGTACTTC. Its protein product is CATSLAGTYEQYF. Combining the CDR3 with reference TRBV15 and TRBJ2-7 gives the whole variable domain DAMVIQNPRYQVTQFGKPVTLSCSQTLNHNVMYWYQQKSSQAPKLLFHYYDKDFNNEADTPDNFQSRRPNTSFCFLDIRSPGLGDTAMYLCATSLAGTYEQYFGPGTRLTVT.

This clone was counted between two and nine times. Other DNA variants within this sample encode the same CDR3. V is TRBV10-3 and J is TRBJ2-7; 7 bases line up with TRBD1. Germline V gives CDR1 ENHRY, CDR2 SYGVKD. CDR3 length equals 13 residues. After removal of 4 bases from V and 4 bases from J, the junction contained 4 bases not matched to a gene. Here the CDR3 reads CAISAGTDYEQYF. As DNA, the CDR3 is TGTGCCATCAGTGCAGGGACAGATTACGAGCAGTACTTC.

This clone was detected only once. This chain links TRBV9 with TRBJ2-5; 9 bases match TRBD1. CDR1 SGDLS and CDR2 YYNGEE come from the germline V gene. This CDR3 comprises 14 residues. With V trimmed by 0 bases and J by 7 bases, 4 bases remained unmatched. The CDR3 coding sequence is TGTGCCAGCAGCGTAGGGGACAGGGCGGGGACCCAGTACTTC. Translating gives CASSVGDRAGTQYF.

This clone came up a few times. This chain connects TRBV19 to TRBJ1-6, with no clear D. The CDR3 totals 14 residues. The germline V gene has CDR1 LNHDA and CDR2 SQIVND (reference sequence). Trimming cost V 11 bases and J 7 bases, with 18 bases left between them. Written as DNA, the CDR3 is TGTGCCTCGCACCTAAGGACGGAGAATTCACCCCTCCACTTT. Encoded protein: CASHLRTENSPLHF. Combining the CDR3 with reference TRBV19 and TRBJ1-6 gives the whole variable domain DGGITQSPKYLFRKEGQNVTLSCEQNLNHDAMYWYRQDPGQGLRLIYYSQIVNDFQKGDIAEGYSVSREKKESFPLTVTSAQKNPTAFYLCASHLRTENSPLHFGNGTRLTVT.

In this sample, this clone is medium-sized. The chain joins TRBV19 to TRBJ1-6; D might be TRBD1 (5 bases). V was trimmed by 7 bases and J by 8 bases, leaving 18 bases between them. The germline V gene encodes CDR1 LNHDA and CDR2 SQIVND (reference sequence). The length of the CDR3 is 15 residues. The chain's CDR3 is CASTRKGDGHSPLHF. Written as DNA, the CDR3 is TGTGCCAGTACCCGCAAAGGGGATGGTCATTCACCCCTCCACTTT.

This clone was seen a single time. The chain joins TRBV7-3 to TRBJ2-3; D gene uncertain. The CDR3 has 14 amino acids. Germline CDR1 and CDR2: SGHTA and FQGTGA. V lost 3 bases and J lost 5, with 12 bases in between. The CDR3 here is CASSLGTPRDTQYF. In DNA form, the CDR3 reads TGTGCCAGCAGCTTGGGTACACCCAGAGATACGCAGTATTTT.

The table lists this clone with a few counts. This rearrangement joins TRBV27 to TRBJ1-5; TRBD1 aligns across 12 bases. Germline-derived CDR1 and CDR2 are MNHEY and SMNVEV (reference sequence). V was pared by 3 bases and J by 0 bases, with 3 bases of the junction left unmatched. CDR3 length equals 17 residues. This chain's CDR3 is CASSLGQGANSNQPQHF. The CDR3 nucleotides read TGTGCCAGCAGTTTGGGACAGGGGGCAAATAGCAATCAGCCCCAGCATTTT.

This clone turned up a few times. The genes are TRBV28 and TRBJ1-2, with 10 positions matching TRBD1. The CDR3 loop spans 18 amino acids. V was clipped by 1 base and J by 3 bases; unmatched bases: 11. CDR1 is MDHEN and CDR2 is SYDVKM in the germline V gene. The CDR3 protein is CASSLSRTGGYSDYGYTF. CDR3 DNA: TGTGCCAGCAGTTTATCTCGGACAGGGGGGTATAGCGACTATGGCTACACCTTC.

The chain combines TRBV6-5 with TRBJ1-5; weak D call: TRBD1 (5 bases). This CDR3 comprises 16 residues. Germline V gives CDR1 MNHEY, CDR2 SVGAGI. The ends were cut back, 4 bases at V and 0 bases at J, with 13 bases in the middle. The CDR3 bases are TGTGCCAGCAGTTCGGGGGTCGCTTATAGCAATCAGCCCCAGCATTTT. This encodes CASSSGVAYSNQPQHF.

The rearrangement uses TRBV5-6 and TRBJ1-1; D is uncertain. This CDR3 is 14 amino acids long. The V gene lost 3 bases and the J gene lost 4 bases, with 13 bases spanning the gap. Germline-derived CDR1 and CDR2 are SGHDT and YYEEEE. CDR3 amino acids: CASSWPPGITEAFF. CDR3 nucleotide sequence: TGTGCCAGCAGCTGGCCCCCGGGTATCACTGAAGCTTTCTTT.

The chain joins TRBV9 to TRBJ2-5; possible D gene TRBD1, 6 bases. The CDR3 spans 13 residues. Looked up from germline, CDR1 is SGDLS and CDR2 is YYNGEE. V lost 2 bases to trimming and J lost 2 bases, with 7 bases between them. CDR3 sequence: CASSVRGQETQYF. The CDR3 nucleotides read TGTGCCAGCAGCGTTAGGGGGCAAGAGACCCAGTACTTC.

This clone showed up just a few times. This chain uses TRBV7-9 with TRBJ2-7; TRBD1 agrees at 8 bases. Germline CDR1 and CDR2: SEHNR and FQNEAQ (reference sequence). This CDR3 comprises 13 residues. The junction had 3 bases not matched to a gene; V was cut back by 5 bases and J by 3 bases. CDR3 region: CASSPTGGYEQYF. The CDR3 bases are TGTGCCAGCAGCCCTACAGGGGGCTACGAGCAGTACTTC.

This chain connects TRBV6-5 to TRBJ1-1; D remains unclear. V was trimmed by 0 bases and J by 6 bases, leaving 14 bases between them. There are 15 residues in the CDR3. The V gene's germline CDR1 is MNHEY and CDR2 SVGAGI. The CDR3 spells CASSYSIYHNAEAFF. CDR3 coding DNA: TGTGCCAGCAGTTACTCGATATACCATAATGCTGAAGCTTTCTTT.